This TCR beta chain came from a study of control samples from healthy donors and cancer patients. Repertoires were generated with immunoSEQ multiplex PCR, while TCRdb's copy carries only in-frame clones and drops some. The sample includes fewer than 60,000 clones, 80% to 90% of them seen just once. CDR3 size: 11 residues. The V and J ends lost 2 bases and 3 bases respectively, with 4 bases between them. CDR1 and CDR2 from the germline V gene are GTSNPN and SVGIG (reference sequence). Sequenced material: PBMCs. This rearrangement joins TRBV30 to TRBJ1-1, with D uncertain. This TCR came from a woman aged 45-65 years with lung cancer. The CDR3 loop is CAWSWDTEAFF. The CDR3 nucleotides read TGTGCCTGGAGTTGGGACACTGAAGCTTTCTTT.